The clone carrying this T cell receptor (beta chain) was counted between two and nine times. Its antigen is not known. This entry comes from a study of T cells after yellow fever vaccination. Findings of the study overall: The secondary response peaked faster, at day 5 versus 15, but was weaker.

TCRdb re-called the 5' RACE reads with MiXCR, one entry per CDR3 protein. The sample records some 300,000 distinct CDR3 sequences, around a tenth being singletons. The V and J ends lost 6 bases and 6 bases, in that order; junction bases with no gene match: 6. CDR3 length equals 13 residues. The rearrangement links TRBV12-3 or TRBV12-4 to TRBJ1-1; 8 bases are a match to TRBD1. The sequencing used CD4+ T cells sorted from PBMCs, collected 45 days after the yellow fever booster vaccination. The receptor comes from a man aged 18 to 35 who received the YFV17D yellow fever vaccine. The CDR3 sequence is CASRGQGTSEAFF. CDR3 DNA sequence: TGTGCCAGCAGAGGACAGGGAACCTCTGAAGCTTTCTTT.